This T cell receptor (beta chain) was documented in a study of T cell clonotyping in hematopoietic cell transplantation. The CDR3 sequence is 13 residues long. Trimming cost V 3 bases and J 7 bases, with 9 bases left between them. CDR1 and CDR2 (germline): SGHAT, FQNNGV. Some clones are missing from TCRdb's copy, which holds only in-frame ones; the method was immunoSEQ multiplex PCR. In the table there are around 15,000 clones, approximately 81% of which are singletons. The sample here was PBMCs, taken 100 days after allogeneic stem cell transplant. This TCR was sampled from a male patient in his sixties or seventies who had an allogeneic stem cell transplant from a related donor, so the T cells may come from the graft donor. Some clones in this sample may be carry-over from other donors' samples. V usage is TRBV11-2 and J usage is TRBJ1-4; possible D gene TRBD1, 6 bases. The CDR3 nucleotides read TGTGCCAGCAGCTTCGGAGGGGGTGAAAAACTGTTTTTT. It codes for CASSFGGGEKLFF.